The subject of this entry is one T cell receptor beta chain. Germline V gives CDR1 SGHAT, CDR2 FQNNGV. The CDR3 has 15 residues. Deletions cut 1 base from V and 1 base from J, with 10 bases between. The sample belongs to a study of blood T cell repertoires in COVID-19. Study summary: The United States, Italy and Spain supplied acute and convalescent COVID-19 samples.

Libraries were prepared by immunoSEQ multiplex PCR; TCRdb keeps only in-frame clonotypes and omits some of them. The table shows about 280,000 clones, with around 87% occurring only once. Recruits, aged about 18 to 89 years, lived in approximately 26 US areas. The sample was PBMCs or T cells enriched from blood (not recorded which). The chain recombines TRBV11-2 with TRBJ1-1; D might be TRBD1 (5 bases). The receptor was derived from a woman under 30 with acute COVID-19. The CDR3 region has the DNA TGTGCCAGCAGCTTAGTACCCACAGGGAACACTGAAGCTTTCTTT. Translated, it gives CASSLVPTGNTEAFF.